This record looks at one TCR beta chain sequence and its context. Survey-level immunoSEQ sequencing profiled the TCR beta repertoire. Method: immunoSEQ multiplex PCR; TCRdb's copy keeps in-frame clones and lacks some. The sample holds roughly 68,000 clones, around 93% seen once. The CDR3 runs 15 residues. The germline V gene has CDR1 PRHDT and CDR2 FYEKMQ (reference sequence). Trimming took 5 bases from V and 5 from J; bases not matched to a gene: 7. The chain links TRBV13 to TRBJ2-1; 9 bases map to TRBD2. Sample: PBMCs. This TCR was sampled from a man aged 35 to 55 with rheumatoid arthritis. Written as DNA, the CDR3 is TGTGCCAGCAGCAGACCGGGACTAGCTAACAATGAGCAGTTCTTC. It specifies CASSRPGLANNEQFF. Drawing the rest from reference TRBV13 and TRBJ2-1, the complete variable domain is AAGVIQSPRHLIKEKRETATLKCYPIPRHDTVYWYQQGPGQDPQFLISFYEKMQSDKGSIPDRFSAQQFSDYHSELNMSSLELGDSALYFCASSRPGLANNEQFFGPGTRLTVL.